This T cell receptor beta chain stems from a study of T cells in Graves' hyperthyroidism and ophthalmopathy. Overall study: Peripheral blood was drawn at first diagnosis, prior to all treatment.

Whole-study results and caveats: Among thyroid clonotypes expanded above 0.001, most also appeared in blood.

Researchers took RNA transcripts and amplified the TCR beta CDR3 regions from them. The primer set for the first-round RT-PCR of the TCR CDR3 was HTBI. TCRdb re-called the multiplex PCR reads through MiXCR, storing one row per CDR3 protein. The profile shows around 620,000 distinct CDR3 sequences, 14% of them singletons. There are a few counts of this clonotype. Its antigen remains unidentified. Germline V CDR1 and CDR2: DFQATT, SNEGSKA (reference sequence). CDR3 length: 17 amino acids. Trimming shortened V by 0 bases and J by 4 bases, and 21 bases separated the two germline ends. This clonotype was sampled from a woman younger than 35 with Graves' ophthalmopathy. The sample was blood. The chain combines TRBV20-1 with TRBJ1-2, with D maybe TRBD1 (6 bases). In DNA form, the CDR3 reads TGCAGTGCTAGAGATCCGCAAACAGGGATCGCCCTCTATGGCTACACCTTC. It specifies CSARDPQTGIALYGYTF.